This TCR beta chain was sequenced for a study of T cell changes during pregnancy in multiple sclerosis. Sequencing used immunoSEQ multiplex PCR; TCRdb keeps in-frame clones, though not all of them. The table shows about 53,000 clones, with about 93% occurring only once. Sample: CD4+ T cells from peripheral blood mononuclear cells, taken in the third trimester of pregnancy. The TCR was taken from a female donor with multiple sclerosis, enrolled in a pregnancy study.

CDR3 sequence (DNA): TGTGCCTCCCGAGGGCGGGGCAGTGATAGCAATCAGCCCCAGCATTTT. Its translation is CASRGRGSDSNQPQHF. The rearrangement links TRBV19 to TRBJ1-5, with TRBD1 as a possible D gene (5 bases). The CDR3 runs 16 residues. Germline V lookup: CDR1 LNHDA, CDR2 SQIVND (reference sequence). The V gene lost 11 bases and the J gene lost 0 bases, with 20 bases spanning the gap.